The 24 T cell receptor beta chains below all came from one sample that was sequenced in a study of blood T cell repertoires in COVID-19. The data were produced by immunoSEQ multiplex PCR, yet TCRdb's version contains in-frame clones alone and is incomplete. Of about 140,000 clones in the sample, about 88% were seen once. The sequenced sample consisted of peripheral blood. All receptors come from a human donor with COVID-19, enrolled during active disease. The donor label of this sample is uncertain.

The chain couples TRBV4-1 to TRBJ2-1; 8 bases are a match to TRBD2. Germline V CDR1 and CDR2: MGHRA, YSYEKL. The V and J ends lost 3 bases and 6 bases, in that order; junction bases with no gene match: 13. The CDR3 loop spans 17 amino acids. The CDR3, as DNA: TGCGCCAGCAGCCAGGGAGGAGCGGGAGTACCCGTCAATGAGCAGTTCTTC. It encodes CASSQGGAGVPVNEQFF.

The rearrangement uses TRBV27 and TRBJ1-5; 7 bases agree with TRBD1. The trim removed 4 bases at V and 2 bases at J, leaving 11 bases unmatched. Germline CDR1 reads MNHEY; CDR2 reads SMNVEV (reference sequence). CDR3 length: 17 amino acids. The CDR3 here is CASSSSGTAVGNQPQHF. The CDR3 nucleotides read TGTGCCAGCAGTTCCTCGGGGACAGCCGTAGGCAATCAGCCCCAGCATTTT.

The genes are TRBV11-3 and TRBJ2-4, with D possibly TRBD1 on 6 matching bases. The CDR3 length is 14 residues. V gave up 1 base and J gave up 6 bases, with 10 bases separating them. The V gene's germline CDR1 is SGHNT and CDR2 YENEEA. CDR3: CASSLAGEGNIQYF. The CDR3 bases are TGTGCCAGCAGCTTAGCAGGGGAAGGAAACATTCAGTACTTC.

This clone was counted a single time. V is TRBV5-1 and J is TRBJ1-2, with D tentatively TRBD1 (6 bases). The V end lost 1 base, the J end lost 3 bases, and 10 bases lay between the germline ends. The CDR3 has 14 amino acids. Germline V gene sequence: CDR1 SGHRS, CDR2 YFSETQ. The DNA for the CDR3 is TGCGCCAGCAGCTTGAGAGGGGGTGACTATGGCTACACCTTC. It translates to CASSLRGGDYGYTF.

This clone has only one observation. The chain links TRBV5-1 to TRBJ2-4; tentative D call: TRBD1 (6 bases). The CDR3 covers 16 residues. CDR1 is SGHRS and CDR2 is YFSETQ in the germline V gene. With 2 bases removed from V and 3 bases from J, the gap between germline ends came to 15 bases. CDR3 sequence: CASSLYQGSDKNIQYF. The CDR3 region has the DNA TGCGCCAGCAGCTTATACCAGGGGAGCGACAAAAACATTCAGTACTTC.

The V call is TRBV6-5, the J call TRBJ1-1; 9 bases line up with TRBD1. The CDR3 has 13 amino acids. Germline V CDR1 and CDR2: MNHEY, SVGAGI. V shed 8 bases, J shed 3 bases, and the junction held 4 bases outside the gene matches. The CDR3 loop is CASPGQGYTEAFF. The CDR3 nucleotides are TGTGCCAGCCCGGGACAGGGTTACACTGAAGCTTTCTTT.

Only a few counts were recorded for this clone. This rearrangement joins TRBV4-1 to TRBJ2-7, with 10 bases matching TRBD2. The CDR3 consists of 17 residues. The J segment lost 4 bases and the V segment lost 0 bases, leaving 9 bases of the junction unmatched. Germline V gene sequence: CDR1 MGHRA, CDR2 YSYEKL. The CDR3 reads CASSQDGAGGPGYEQYF. Here the CDR3 DNA reads TGCGCCAGCAGCCAAGACGGAGCGGGAGGGCCGGGGTACGAGCAGTACTTC.

The chain recombines TRBV7-2 with TRBJ2-5, with 11 bases identical to TRBD2. Germline loops: CDR1 SGHTA, CDR2 FQGNSA. CDR3 length: 15 amino acids. V was clipped by 2 bases and J by 1 base; unmatched bases: 0. The CDR3, as DNA: TGTGCCAGCAGCTTAACTAGCGGGGGCCAAGAGACCCAGTACTTC. As protein: CASSLTSGGQETQYF.

The chain has TRBV25-1 and TRBJ2-7, with 8 positions matching TRBD1. Germline assignment: CDR1 MGHDK and CDR2 SYGVNS. The V and J ends lost 4 bases and 1 base, in that order; junction bases with no gene match: 9. The CDR3 consists of 16 residues. The DNA for the CDR3 is TGTGCCAGCAGTGGAGAGGGACAGGTTTCTTCCTACGAGCAGTACTTC. This encodes CASSGEGQVSSYEQYF.

This clone came up once. The J gene is TRBJ2-6, the V gene TRBV4-1; 8 bases are shared with TRBD2. With V trimmed by 1 base and J by 2 bases, 4 bases remained unmatched. Looked up from germline, CDR1 is MGHRA and CDR2 is YSYEKL. This CDR3 has 17 amino acids. CDR3 DNA: TGCGCCAGCAGCCAAGTGAGCGGGGGTGCTGGGGCCAACGTCCTGACTTTC. Amino acids: CASSQVSGGAGANVLTF.

This sequence joins TRBV5-6 and TRBJ1-1; no reliable D call. CDR3 length: 12 amino acids. Trimming pared 0 bases from V and 3 bases from J, leaving 3 bases between. Germline V gene data show CDR1 as SGHDT and CDR2 as YYEEEE. The chain's CDR3 is CASSLAYTEAFF. Here the CDR3 DNA reads TGTGCCAGCAGCTTGGCATACACTGAAGCTTTCTTT.

This clone has just one count. The chain links TRBV10-1 to TRBJ1-2; D unresolved. There are 13 residues in the CDR3. Trimming stripped 5 bases from V and 2 bases from J, with 9 bases between. Germline V gene sequence: CDR1 WNHNN, CDR2 SYGVQD (reference sequence). CDR3 sequence (DNA): TGCGCCAGCAGTCCCAGTTTCAACTATGGCTACACCTTC. Its protein product is CASSPSFNYGYTF.

Note on this clone: The germline gene is not matched at one end of the junction; a read error may be the cause. This chain connects TRBV7-7 to TRBJ2-1, with D maybe TRBD2 (6 bases). CDR1 and CDR2 (germline): SSHAT, FNYEAQ (reference sequence). The CDR3 has 13 amino acids. The CDR3 bases are TGTGCTAGCAGCTTAGCGTTGCGGGACGAGCAGTTCTTC. It specifies CASSLALRDEQFF.

The J gene is TRBJ2-1, the V gene TRBV19; the match to TRBD1 covers 10 bases. CDR3 length equals 17 residues. CDR1 is LNHDA and CDR2 is SQIVND in the germline V gene (reference sequence). V shed 11 bases, J shed 1 base, and the junction held 14 bases outside the gene matches. The CDR3 coding sequence is TGTGCCGCCTCGGGGGGACAGGGGCCCAATTCCTACAATGAGCAGTTCTTC. It yields the protein CAASGGQGPNSYNEQFF.

The chain couples TRBV2 to TRBJ1-3; 7 bases are shared with TRBD1. Germline CDR1 and CDR2: SNHLY and FYNNEI. The length of the CDR3 is 20 residues. J lost 0 bases, V lost 0 bases, and 14 bases had no gene match. The CDR3 DNA is TGTGCCAGCAGTGAAGCGCTACCAGGCACAGGGGCCAGCTCTGGAAACACCATATATTTT. Translating gives CASSEALPGTGASSGNTIYF.

This chain joins TRBV29-1 and TRBJ1-1, with TRBD1 as a possible D gene (6 bases). Germline V lookup: CDR1 SQVTM, CDR2 ANQGSEA. The germline V and J ends were trimmed by 7 bases and 3 bases, with 15 bases remaining between them. The length of the CDR3 is 13 residues. This chain's CDR3 is CSGAAGVDTEAFF. DNA for the CDR3: TGCAGCGGGGCCGCAGGGGTGGACACTGAAGCTTTCTTT.

V usage is TRBV7-6 and J usage is TRBJ1-1; no reliable D call. V lost 6 bases and J 3 bases, leaving 14 bases between the germline ends. Germline CDR1 SGHVS, CDR2 FNYEAQ. The CDR3 sequence is 14 residues long. The CDR3 protein is CASSKPAGDTEAFF. CDR3 DNA: TGTGCCAGCAGTAAACCCGCGGGAGACACTGAAGCTTTCTTT.

The rearrangement joins TRBV7-6 to TRBJ1-5, with 8 bases identical to TRBD1. CDR3 length: 15 amino acids. Germline assignment: CDR1 SGHVS and CDR2 FNYEAQ. V shed 5 bases and J 7 bases; nucleotides not matched to a gene: 10. In DNA, the CDR3 is TGTGCCAGCAGCCCCTATACAGGGGGGAGACAGCCCCAGCATTTT. Its protein is CASSPYTGGRQPQHF.

CDR3 sequence (DNA): TGTGCCAGCAGCCGACTAGCGGGAGACAATGAGCAGTTCTTC. Protein sequence: CASSRLAGDNEQFF. The V and J genes are TRBV11-3 and TRBJ2-1; 12 nucleotides agree with TRBD2. This CDR3 has 14 amino acids. CDR1 and CDR2 (germline): SGHNT, YENEEA. Losses at the gene ends were 5 bases for V and 5 bases for J; bases not matched to a gene: 1.

The chain uses TRBV9 and TRBJ2-6; D call uncertain. Trimming cost V 4 bases and J 3 bases, with 8 bases left between them. The CDR3 is 14 residues long. Germline values: CDR1 SGDLS, CDR2 YYNGEE. CDR3 sequence: CASSPQYGANVLTF. The CDR3 DNA follows: TGTGCCAGCAGCCCCCAGTATGGGGCCAACGTCCTGACTTTC.

The chain joins TRBV4-2 to TRBJ2-3; TRBD1 agrees at 9 bases. CDR1 and CDR2 from the germline V gene are LGHNA and YNFKEQ. V lost 3 bases and J lost 3; bases outside the gene matches: 13. This CDR3 is 18 amino acids long. For the CDR3, the DNA is TGTGCCAGCAGCCAGGGTACGGGACAGGGAAGGAAAACAGATACGCAGTATTTT. It encodes CASSQGTGQGRKTDTQYF.

This clone was detected a few times. The V call is TRBV25-1, the J call TRBJ2-1; D is undetermined. The germline V and J ends were trimmed by 8 bases and 5 bases, with 19 bases remaining between them. CDR1 and CDR2 from the germline V gene are MGHDK and SYGVNS. CDR3 length: 15 residues. The CDR3: CASASLLESHNEQFF. The CDR3 bases are TGTGCCAGCGCCTCTCTCCTAGAATCCCACAATGAGCAGTTCTTC.

Written as DNA, the CDR3 is TGTGCCAGCAGCCAACCGACAGACAATAATTCACCCCTCCACTTT. Protein sequence: CASSQPTDNNSPLHF. This chain joins TRBV3-1 (or the pseudogene TRBV3-2) and TRBJ1-6, with D possibly TRBD1 on 5 matching bases. Deletions cut 2 bases from V and 5 bases from J, with 10 bases between. CDR3 size: 15 residues. Per germline, CDR1 LGHDT and CDR2 YNNKEL (reference sequence).

V and J are TRBV27 and TRBJ2-7; perhaps TRBD2 as D (7 bases). Germline CDR1 and CDR2: MNHEY and SMNVEV (reference sequence). The CDR3 consists of 15 residues. V lost 5 bases and J 4 bases, leaving 18 bases between the germline ends. The CDR3 reads CASSPHGGRKYEQYF. CDR3 nucleotide sequence: TGTGCCAGCAGTCCCCACGGGGGGCGCAAATACGAGCAGTACTTC.